The 24 T cell receptor beta chains given below trace back to one sample, sequenced in a study of regulatory T cells in long-lasting Graves disease. Library construction for TCR beta used iRepertoire HTBI primers and Arm-PCR of CDR3 regions. TCRdb re-analysed the multiplex PCR reads in MiXCR, keeping a single row per CDR3 protein. This table has about 540,000 distinct CDR3 sequences, 13% appearing once. Time point given: newly diagnosed GD, antithyroid drugs for less than 3 months. Following extraction of RNA from PBMCs, that RNA was used to make the TCR library. This same sample was also taken into another study, of T cells in Graves' hyperthyroidism and ophthalmopathy.

The sample here was peripheral blood mononuclear cells (PBMCs), taken at new diagnosis, from a patient treated with antithyroid drugs. These receptor sequences come from a man aged 25 to 40 with Graves disease.

This clonotype has a count of ten or more. The rearrangement uses TRBV30 and TRBJ2-3; D call uncertain. V was shortened by 2 bases and J by 4 bases, with 4 bases between the two germline ends. The V gene's germline CDR1 is GTSNPN and CDR2 SVGIG (reference sequence). There are 11 residues in the CDR3. CDR3 DNA sequence: TGTGCCTGGAGTAGCCCAGATACGCAGTATTTT. Protein sequence: CAWSSPDTQYF.

Details on this clonotype: A much larger clone is a single base away; this may be a read error. This CDR3 is missing its conserved last phenylalanine or tryptophan, likely due to a read error. This chain uses TRBV11-2 with TRBJ2-1; TRBD2 matches 10 bases. The CDR3 is made up of 15 amino acids. Trimming took 5 bases from V and 5 from J; bases not matched to a gene: 6. Germline V gives CDR1 SGHAT, CDR2 FQNNGV. CDR3 sequence (DNA): TGTGCCAGCAGCCCCTGGACTAGCGGAGACAATGAGCAGTTCCTC. It translates to CASSPWTSGDNEQFL.

This clonotype was seen ten or more times. The chain links TRBV3-1 to TRBJ1-1; D is uncertain. CDR3 size: 11 residues. The V end was cut by 1 base, the J end by 7 bases, with 4 bases between. The germline gives CDR1 LGHDT, CDR2 YNNKEL (reference sequence). The CDR3 nucleotides read TGTGCCAGCAGCCAAGTAAGTGAAGCTTTCTTT. Its protein product is CASSQVSEAFF. Variable domain in full (rest from reference TRBV3-1 and TRBJ1-1): DTAVSQTPKYLVTQMGNDKSIKCEQNLGHDTMYWYKQDSKKFLKIMFSYNNKELIINETVPNRFSPKSPDKAHLNLHINSLELGDSAVYFCASSQVSEAFFGQGTRLTVV.

This clonotype has a count of ten or more. The genes are TRBV7-9 and TRBJ2-7, with a tentative D call TRBD1 (5 bases). CDR1 is SEHNR, CDR2 FQNEAQ, per germline (reference sequence). V gave up 3 bases and J gave up 6 bases, with 12 bases separating them. This CDR3 spans 13 amino acids. CDR3 in amino acids: CASSFLQGSEQYF. CDR3 coding DNA: TGTGCCAGCAGCTTTCTCCAGGGTAGCGAGCAGTACTTC.

This clonotype was counted ten times or more. The chain uses TRBV2 and TRBJ2-2, with 11 bases lining up with TRBD2. This CDR3 region has 17 residues. Losses at the gene ends were 3 bases for V and 7 bases for J; bases not matched to a gene: 10. Germline lookup yields CDR1 SNHLY and CDR2 FYNNEI. The CDR3 region has the DNA TGTGCCAGCAGTGAGTGGGGACTAGCGGTAAAAGGCGGGGAGCTGTTTTTT. It codes for CASSEWGLAVKGGELFF.

The table lists this clonotype with a few counts. This chain uses TRBV7-8 with TRBJ2-4; TRBD2 aligns across 10 bases. The CDR3 extends over 14 amino acids. Germline V gives CDR1 SGHVS, CDR2 FQNEAQ. V trimming: 2 bases; J trimming: 7 bases; junction bases outside the gene matches: 2. The CDR3, as DNA: TGTGCCAGCAGCTTAATAGCGGGAGGCAACATTCAGTACTTC. Its protein product is CASSLIAGGNIQYF.

The V gene is TRBV19, the J gene TRBJ2-7; 9 positions match TRBD2. After removal of 7 bases from V and 7 bases from J, the junction contained 17 bases not matched to a gene. CDR3 length: 16 amino acids. Germline V CDR1 and CDR2: LNHDA, SQIVND (reference sequence). CDR3 nucleotide sequence: TGTGCCAGTACTGAGGGACCCGCTAGCGGGGCCTGGGAGCAGTACTTC. It codes for CASTEGPASGAWEQYF.

This clonotype has a handful of counts. This rearrangement joins TRBV5-1 to TRBJ2-7, with 11 bases lining up with TRBD2. After removal of 6 bases from V and 2 bases from J, the junction contained 7 bases not matched to a gene. In germline, CDR1 is SGHRS, CDR2 YFSETQ. This CDR3 has 15 residues. The CDR3 here is CASMGLAGGTYEQYF. Written as DNA, the CDR3 is TGCGCCAGCATGGGGCTAGCGGGAGGCACCTACGAGCAGTACTTC.

This rearrangement joins TRBV5-1 to TRBJ2-7, with D perhaps being TRBD1 or TRBD2 (5 bases each). Germline V lookup: CDR1 SGHRS, CDR2 YFSETQ. V shed 0 bases and J shed 2 bases, with 12 bases lying between them. The CDR3 runs to 15 residues. The CDR3 coding sequence is TGCGCCAGCAGCTTGGAGAGGGTGGGGCCCTACGAGCAGTACTTC. It specifies CASSLERVGPYEQYF.

The rearrangement links TRBV5-6 to TRBJ2-5; no definite D call. The CDR3 is 16 amino acids. Germline V gene lookup returns CDR1 SGHDT and CDR2 YYEEEE. Trimming shortened V by 0 bases and J by 5 bases, and 17 bases separated the two germline ends. Here the CDR3 reads CASSLGPLLSAETQYF. The DNA for the CDR3 is TGTGCCAGCAGCTTGGGTCCTTTGCTGTCGGCGGAGACCCAGTACTTC.

This clonotype was recorded at least ten times. V is TRBV20-1 and J is TRBJ1-1, with a tentative D call TRBD1 (5 bases). CDR3 length: 16 amino acids. V lost 3 bases and J lost 11, with 28 bases in between. Per germline, CDR1 DFQATT and CDR2 SNEGSKA (reference sequence). CDR3 sequence: CSASDPSGVWGSEAFF. The CDR3 DNA reads as TGCAGTGCTAGCGACCCTAGTGGGGTGTGGGGCTCGGAGGCTTTCTTT.

This clonotype was counted between two and nine times. A single base separates this from a much larger clone, so it may be a read error. The CDR3 reads CASSSEASYSEQFF. CDR3 DNA sequence: TGTGCCAGCAGCTCGGAGGCCTCCTACAGTGAGCAGTTCTTC. The chain combines TRBV7-8 with TRBJ2-1, with D maybe TRBD2 (5 bases). Per the germline V gene, CDR1 is SGHVS and CDR2 is FQNEAQ. The CDR3 consists of 14 residues.

This clonotype showed up many times. The chain carries TRBV19 and TRBJ1-5; 9 bases align to TRBD1. The V segment lost 3 bases and the J segment 4 bases; nucleotides outside the gene matches: 7. Germline V gene data show CDR1 as LNHDA and CDR2 as SQIVND (reference sequence). The CDR3 is 16 residues long. In DNA, the CDR3 is TGTGCCAGTAGTATGAGGGGACAGGGCGGGAATCAGCCCCAGCATTTT. Translating gives CASSMRGQGGNQPQHF. Filled out from reference TRBV19 and TRBJ1-5, the complete variable domain reads DGGITQSPKYLFRKEGQNVTLSCEQNLNHDAMYWYRQDPGQGLRLIYYSQIVNDFQKGDIAEGYSVSREKKESFPLTVTSAQKNPTAFYLCASSMRGQGGNQPQHFGDGTRLSIL.

This clonotype was seen repeatedly, ten times or more. One junction end disagrees with the germline gene, perhaps due to a read error. This chain uses TRBV7-6 with TRBJ2-4; D gene uncertain. CDR1 is SGHVS and CDR2 is FNYEAQ in the germline V gene. The CDR3 loop spans 14 amino acids. The CDR3: CASSLEAAKSIQYF. The CDR3 coding sequence is TGTGCCAGCAGCTTAGAAGCAGCCAAAAGCATTCAGTACTTC.

There are many counts of this clonotype. The V call is TRBV2, the J call TRBJ2-1, with D unclear. This CDR3 is 13 amino acids long. V was shortened by 6 bases and J by 6 bases, with 12 bases between the two germline ends. Germline CDR1 SNHLY, CDR2 FYNNEI. The CDR3 DNA reads TGTGCCAGCAGGCCTTCTCCTTCCAATGAGCAGTTCTTC. Protein product: CASRPSPSNEQFF.

J is TRBJ1-4 and V is TRBV5-1; weak D call: TRBD1 (6 bases). Per the germline V gene, CDR1 is SGHRS and CDR2 is YFSETQ. The CDR3 runs 14 residues. The ends were cut back, 2 bases at V and 7 bases at J, with 12 bases in the middle. The CDR3 coding sequence is TGCGCCAGCAGCTTATCGGGGGGCATTGAAAAACTGTTTTTT. Amino acids: CASSLSGGIEKLFF. The full variable domain, rest sourced from reference TRBV5-1 and TRBJ1-4, is KAGVTQTPRYLIKTRGQQVTLSCSPISGHRSVSWYQQTPGQGLQFLFEYFSETQRNKGNFPGRFSGRQFSNSRSEMNVSTLELGDSALYLCASSLSGGIEKLFFGSGTQLSVL.

This clonotype has a count of ten or more. J is TRBJ2-1 and V is TRBV29-1; D could derive from TRBD1 or TRBD2 (6 bases each). Germline lookup yields CDR1 SQVTM and CDR2 ANQGSEA. The CDR3 has 11 residues. V gave up 7 bases and J gave up 10 bases, with 14 bases separating them. The CDR3 here is CSAPEGGEQFF. The CDR3 nucleotides are TGCAGCGCCCCAGAGGGGGGCGAGCAGTTCTTC.

This chain joins TRBV7-3 and TRBJ2-1; 12 bases are a match to TRBD2. The V gene's germline CDR1 is SGHTA and CDR2 FQGTGA. The V segment lost 2 bases and the J segment 7 bases; nucleotides outside the gene matches: 3. CDR3 length: 15 amino acids. CDR3 loop: CASSLLLAGGNEQFF. The CDR3 region has the DNA TGTGCCAGCAGCTTACTACTAGCGGGAGGAAATGAGCAGTTCTTC.

This clonotype was detected many times. The chain uses TRBV12-3 or TRBV12-4 and TRBJ2-7; 9 nucleotides align to TRBD2. The CDR3 contains 12 residues. V dropped 7 bases and J dropped 6; count of bases not matched to a gene: 4. CDR3 protein: CASISGGGEQYF. The DNA of the CDR3 is TGTGCCAGCATTAGCGGGGGCGGCGAGCAGTACTTC.

This clonotype has at least ten counts. This chain uses TRBV19 with TRBJ1-5, with 7 nucleotides matching TRBD1. Trimming took 3 bases from V and 2 from J; bases not matched to a gene: 10. The germline gives CDR1 LNHDA, CDR2 SQIVND (reference sequence). There are 17 residues in the CDR3. The CDR3 nucleotides are TGTGCCAGTAGTATCAGGGGGAGCCTTGGGGGCAATCAGCCCCAGCATTTT. Translated, it gives CASSIRGSLGGNQPQHF.

This clonotype has a handful of counts. The rearrangement joins TRBV30 to TRBJ1-4; D call uncertain. Germline assignment: CDR1 GTSNPN and CDR2 SVGIG (reference sequence). The CDR3 is made up of 15 amino acids. Trimming took off 0 bases at V and 4 bases at J, with 12 bases between the two ends. The CDR3 is CAWSVGRGFNEKLFF. Written as DNA, the CDR3 is TGTGCCTGGAGTGTAGGGCGCGGTTTTAATGAAAAACTGTTTTTT.

This clonotype was recorded at least ten times. This chain connects TRBV5-1 to TRBJ2-5, with TRBD2 matching 10 bases. V dropped 4 bases and J dropped 2; count of bases not matched to a gene: 11. The CDR3 is 17 amino acids. Germline CDR1 SGHRS, CDR2 YFSETQ. Here the CDR3 DNA reads TGCGCCAGCAGCCTGACACCTAGCGGGAGTGTGCAAGAGACCCAGTACTTC. It is translated as CASSLTPSGSVQETQYF.

The chain uses TRBV28 and TRBJ2-3; no clear D. Germline V gives CDR1 MDHEN, CDR2 SYDVKM. The CDR3 spans 15 residues. V was pared by 7 bases and J by 0 bases, with 14 bases between. CDR3 bases: TGTGCCAGCACCCCCTTTGGATCTAGCACAGATACGCAGTATTTT. Translating gives CASTPFGSSTDTQYF.

As DNA, the CDR3 is TGTGCCAGCACCCATGGGGGAGAACCCCCAGATACGCAGTATTTT. Its protein is CASTHGGEPPDTQYF. The chain employs TRBV6-2 or TRBV6-3 and TRBJ2-3; D may be TRBD1 or TRBD2 (5 bases each). Germline V lookup: CDR1 MNHEY, CDR2 SVGEGT. V was pared by 7 bases and J by 4 bases, with 18 bases between. The CDR3 is 15 residues long.